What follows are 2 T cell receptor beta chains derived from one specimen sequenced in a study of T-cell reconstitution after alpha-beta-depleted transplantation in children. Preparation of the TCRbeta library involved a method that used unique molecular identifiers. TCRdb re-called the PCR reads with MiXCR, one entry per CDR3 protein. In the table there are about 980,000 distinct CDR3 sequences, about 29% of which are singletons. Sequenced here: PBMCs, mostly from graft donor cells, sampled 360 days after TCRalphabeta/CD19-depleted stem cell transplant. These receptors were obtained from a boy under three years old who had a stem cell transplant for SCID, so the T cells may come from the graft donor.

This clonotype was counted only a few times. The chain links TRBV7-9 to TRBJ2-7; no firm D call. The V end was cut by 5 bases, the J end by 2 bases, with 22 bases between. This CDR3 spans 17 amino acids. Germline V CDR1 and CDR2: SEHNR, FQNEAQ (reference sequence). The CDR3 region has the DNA TGTGCCAGCAGCCTCTTGGAAGGTCCTCGGACCCCCTACGAGCAGTACTTC. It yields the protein CASSLLEGPRTPYEQYF.

CDR3 sequence (DNA): TGTGCCAGCAGTTACTTTTCCGCGGGGGGGCGCACAGATACGCAGTATTTT. Protein: CASSYFSAGGRTDTQYF. V usage is TRBV6-2 or TRBV6-3 and J usage is TRBJ2-3, with TRBD2 identical over 9 bases. CDR1 is MNHEY, CDR2 SVGEGT, per germline. The CDR3 has 17 amino acids. V lost 1 base and J lost 1; bases outside the gene matches: 6.